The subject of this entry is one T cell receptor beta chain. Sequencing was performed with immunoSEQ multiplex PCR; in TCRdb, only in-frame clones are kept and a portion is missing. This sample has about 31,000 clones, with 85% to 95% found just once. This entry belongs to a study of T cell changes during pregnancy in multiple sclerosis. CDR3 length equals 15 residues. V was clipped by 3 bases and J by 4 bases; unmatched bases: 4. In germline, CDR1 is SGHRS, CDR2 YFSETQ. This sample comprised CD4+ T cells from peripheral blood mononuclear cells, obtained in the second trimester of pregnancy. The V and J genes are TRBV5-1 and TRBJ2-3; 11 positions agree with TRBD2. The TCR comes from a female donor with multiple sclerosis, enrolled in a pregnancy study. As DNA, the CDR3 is TGCGCCAGCAGCTCTATAGCGGGAGGGCCAGATACGCAGTATTTT. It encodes CASSSIAGGPDTQYF.